This TCR beta chain was found in a study of T cells in Graves' hyperthyroidism and ophthalmopathy. Study results and limitations: Peripheral blood also featured most of the thyroid clonotypes expanded above 0.001.

The study enrolled patients aged 18 to 65 with newly diagnosed hyperthyroidism of under 2 months' duration. The investigators amplified TCR beta CDR3 regions from RNA transcripts. A first-round RT-PCR of the TCR CDR3 used the HTBI primer set. TCRdb passed the multiplex PCR reads through MiXCR, listing each CDR3 protein once. The sample carries hundreds of thousands of distinct CDR3 sequences, roughly a third recorded once. Germline CDR1 and CDR2: SGDLS and YYNGEE. Trimming cost V 0 bases and J 7 bases, with 7 bases left between them. The CDR3 is 12 amino acids. There are many counts of this clonotype. Its target is unknown.

The sequence was collected from a woman aged 40 to 55 with Graves' hyperthyroidism. Input material: blood. The chain recombines TRBV9 with TRBJ2-5; D is perhaps TRBD1 or TRBD2 (5 bases each). The CDR3 coding sequence is TGTGCCAGCAGCGTAGGGGACGGGACCCAGTACTTC. It is translated as CASSVGDGTQYF.